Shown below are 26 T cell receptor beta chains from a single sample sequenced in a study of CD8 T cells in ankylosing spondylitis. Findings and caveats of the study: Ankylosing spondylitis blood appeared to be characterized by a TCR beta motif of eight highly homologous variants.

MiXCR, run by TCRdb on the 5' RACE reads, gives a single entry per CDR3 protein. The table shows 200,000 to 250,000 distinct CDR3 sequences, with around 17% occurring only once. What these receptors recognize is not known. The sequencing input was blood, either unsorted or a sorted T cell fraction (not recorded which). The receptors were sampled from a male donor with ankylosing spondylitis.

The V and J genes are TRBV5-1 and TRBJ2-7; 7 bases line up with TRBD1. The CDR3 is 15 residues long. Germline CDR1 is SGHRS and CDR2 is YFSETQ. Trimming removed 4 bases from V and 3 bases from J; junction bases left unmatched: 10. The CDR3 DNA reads TGCGCCAGCAGCCTCAGGGGGTCGGGGCTCTACGAGCAGTACTTC. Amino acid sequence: CASSLRGSGLYEQYF.

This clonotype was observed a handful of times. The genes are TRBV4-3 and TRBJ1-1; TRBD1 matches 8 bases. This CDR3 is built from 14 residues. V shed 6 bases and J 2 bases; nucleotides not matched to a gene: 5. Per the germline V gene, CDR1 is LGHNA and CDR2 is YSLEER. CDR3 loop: CASRPGTGNTEAFF. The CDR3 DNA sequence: TGCGCCAGCAGGCCCGGGACAGGAAACACTGAAGCTTTCTTT.

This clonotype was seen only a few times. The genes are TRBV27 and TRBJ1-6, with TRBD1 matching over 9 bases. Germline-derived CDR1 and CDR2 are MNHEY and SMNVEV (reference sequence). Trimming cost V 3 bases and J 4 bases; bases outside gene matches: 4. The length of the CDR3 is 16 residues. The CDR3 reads CASSFGGQGYNSPLHF. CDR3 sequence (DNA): TGTGCCAGCAGTTTCGGTGGACAGGGGTATAATTCACCCCTCCACTTT.

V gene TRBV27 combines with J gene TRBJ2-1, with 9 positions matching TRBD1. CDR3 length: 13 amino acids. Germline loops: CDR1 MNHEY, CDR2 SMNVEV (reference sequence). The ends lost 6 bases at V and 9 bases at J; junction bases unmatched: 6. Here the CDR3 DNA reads TGTGCCAGCAGGCTGACAGGGGGGCGTGAGCAGTTCTTC. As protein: CASRLTGGREQFF.

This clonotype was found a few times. DNA for the CDR3: TGCAGTGCTAGTACAGGGGTAAACAATCAGCCCCAGCATTTT. This sequence encodes CSASTGVNNQPQHF. The chain uses TRBV20-1 and TRBJ1-5; TRBD1 agrees at 7 bases. The trim removed 3 bases at V and 3 bases at J, leaving 5 bases unmatched. CDR1 and CDR2 from the germline V gene are DFQATT and SNEGSKA (reference sequence). CDR3 size: 14 residues.

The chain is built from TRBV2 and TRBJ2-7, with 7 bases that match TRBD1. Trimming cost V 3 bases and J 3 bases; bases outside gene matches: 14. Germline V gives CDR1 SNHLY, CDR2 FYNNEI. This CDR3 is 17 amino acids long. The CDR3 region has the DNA TGTGCCAGCAGTGATACCTACTCCGGGACAGACTTCTACGAGCAGTACTTC. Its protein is CASSDTYSGTDFYEQYF.

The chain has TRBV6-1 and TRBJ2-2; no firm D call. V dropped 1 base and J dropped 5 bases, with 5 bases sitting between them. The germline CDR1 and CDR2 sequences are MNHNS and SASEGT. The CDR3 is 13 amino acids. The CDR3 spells CASSEVGTGELFF. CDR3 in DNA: TGTGCCAGCAGTGAAGTAGGTACCGGGGAGCTGTTTTTT.

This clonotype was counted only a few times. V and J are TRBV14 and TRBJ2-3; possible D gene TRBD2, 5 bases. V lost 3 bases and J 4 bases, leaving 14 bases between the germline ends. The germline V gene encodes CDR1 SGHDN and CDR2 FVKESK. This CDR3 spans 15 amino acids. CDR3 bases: TGTGCCAGCAGCCAGACCCGCGGGTCCCCAGATACGCAGTATTTT. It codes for CASSQTRGSPDTQYF. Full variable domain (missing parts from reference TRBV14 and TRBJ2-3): EAGVTQFPSHSVIEKGQTVTLRCDPISGHDNLYWYRRVMGKEIKFLLHFVKESKQDESGMPNNRFLAERTGGTYSTLKVQPAELEDSGVYFCASSQTRGSPDTQYFGPGTRLTVL.

The CDR3: CASSGTSGNSYEQYF. The CDR3 region has the DNA TGTGCCAGCAGTGGGACTAGCGGGAACTCCTACGAGCAGTACTTC. This chain uses TRBV27 with TRBJ2-7, with TRBD2 matching 13 bases. J was trimmed by 0 bases and V by 5 bases; bases with no gene match: 1. The CDR3 runs 15 residues. In germline, CDR1 is MNHEY, CDR2 SMNVEV (reference sequence).

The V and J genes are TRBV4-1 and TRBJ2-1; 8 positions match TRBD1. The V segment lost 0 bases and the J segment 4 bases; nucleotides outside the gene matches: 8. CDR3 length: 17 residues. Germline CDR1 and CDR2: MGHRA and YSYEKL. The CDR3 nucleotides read TGCGCCAGCAGCCAAGATCCGGGCAGGGGGCATTACAATGAGCAGTTCTTC. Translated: CASSQDPGRGHYNEQFF.

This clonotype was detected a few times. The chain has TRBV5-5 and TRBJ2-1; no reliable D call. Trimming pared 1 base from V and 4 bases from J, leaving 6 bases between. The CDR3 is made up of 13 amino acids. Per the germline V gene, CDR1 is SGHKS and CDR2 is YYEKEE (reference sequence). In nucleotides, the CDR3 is TGTGCCAGCAGCTTGTTTGATTACAATGAGCAGTTCTTC. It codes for CASSLFDYNEQFF.

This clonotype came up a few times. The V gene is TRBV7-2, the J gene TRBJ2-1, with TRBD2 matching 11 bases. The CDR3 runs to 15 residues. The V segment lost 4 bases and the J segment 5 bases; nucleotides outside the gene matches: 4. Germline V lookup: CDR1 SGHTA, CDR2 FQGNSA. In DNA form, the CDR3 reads TGTGCCAGCAGCTCGGGACTAGCGGTAAACAATGAGCAGTTCTTC. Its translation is CASSSGLAVNNEQFF.

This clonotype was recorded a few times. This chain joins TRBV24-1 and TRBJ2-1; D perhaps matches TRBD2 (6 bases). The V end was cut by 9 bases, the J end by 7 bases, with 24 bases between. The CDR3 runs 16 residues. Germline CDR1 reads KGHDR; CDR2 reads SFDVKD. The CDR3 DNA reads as TGTGCCACCTCAAAAACCCAACCGTCTAGCGTAAATGAGCAGTTCTTC. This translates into CATSKTQPSSVNEQFF.

The chain's CDR3 is CASSWGGNEKLFF. The CDR3 coding sequence is TGTGCCAGCAGTTGGGGGGGTAATGAAAAACTGTTTTTT. The rearrangement links TRBV27 to TRBJ1-4; D is perhaps TRBD1 (5 bases). The V gene lost 4 bases and the J gene lost 4 bases, with 7 bases spanning the gap. The germline V gene encodes CDR1 MNHEY and CDR2 SMNVEV (reference sequence). This CDR3 has 13 residues.

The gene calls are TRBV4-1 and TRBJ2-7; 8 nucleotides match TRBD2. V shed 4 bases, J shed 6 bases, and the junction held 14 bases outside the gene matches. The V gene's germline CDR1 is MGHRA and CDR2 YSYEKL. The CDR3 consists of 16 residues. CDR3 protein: CASSPIGGAGDREQYF. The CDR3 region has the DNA TGCGCCAGCAGCCCCATCGGGGGAGCGGGGGACCGCGAGCAGTACTTC.

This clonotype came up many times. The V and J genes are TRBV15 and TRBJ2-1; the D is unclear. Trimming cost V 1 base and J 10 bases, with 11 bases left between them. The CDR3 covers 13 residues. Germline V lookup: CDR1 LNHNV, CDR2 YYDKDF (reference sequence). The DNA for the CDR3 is TGTGCCACCAGCAGAGTTCCAATGAGGGAGCAGTTCTTC. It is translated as CATSRVPMREQFF.

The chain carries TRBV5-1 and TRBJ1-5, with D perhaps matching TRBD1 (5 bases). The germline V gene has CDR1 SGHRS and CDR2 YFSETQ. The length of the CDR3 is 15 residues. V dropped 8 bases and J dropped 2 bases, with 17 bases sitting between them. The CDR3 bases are TGCGCCAGTCCCATGGGGGTAACGGGCAATCAGCCCCAGCATTTT. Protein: CASPMGVTGNQPQHF.

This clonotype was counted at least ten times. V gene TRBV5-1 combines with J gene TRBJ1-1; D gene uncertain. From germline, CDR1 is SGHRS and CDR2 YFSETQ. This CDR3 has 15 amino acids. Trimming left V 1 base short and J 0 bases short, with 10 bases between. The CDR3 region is CASSLYNQMNTEAFF. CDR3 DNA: TGCGCCAGCAGCTTGTACAACCAAATGAACACTGAAGCTTTCTTT.

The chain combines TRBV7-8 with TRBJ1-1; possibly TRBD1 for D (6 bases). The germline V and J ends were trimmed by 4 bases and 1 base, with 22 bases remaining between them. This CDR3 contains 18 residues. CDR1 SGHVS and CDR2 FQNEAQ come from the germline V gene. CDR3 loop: CASSYLSGGQGGNTEAFF. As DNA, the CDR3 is TGTGCCAGCAGCTACCTTAGCGGGGGGCAGGGAGGGAACACTGAAGCTTTCTTT.

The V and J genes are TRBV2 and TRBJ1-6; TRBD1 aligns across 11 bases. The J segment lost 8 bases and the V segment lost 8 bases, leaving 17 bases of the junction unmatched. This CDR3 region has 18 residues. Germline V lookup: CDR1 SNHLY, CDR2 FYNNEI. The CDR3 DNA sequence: TGTGCCAGCGGGGGCCGGGACAGGGGGACGGGAGTTGATTCACCCCTCCACTTT. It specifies CASGGRDRGTGVDSPLHF.

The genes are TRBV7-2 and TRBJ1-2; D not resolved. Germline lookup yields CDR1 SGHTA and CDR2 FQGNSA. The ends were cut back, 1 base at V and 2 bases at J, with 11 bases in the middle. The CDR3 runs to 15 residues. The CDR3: CASSLDPGRNYGYTF. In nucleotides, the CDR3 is TGTGCCAGCAGCTTAGATCCAGGCAGAAACTATGGCTACACCTTC.

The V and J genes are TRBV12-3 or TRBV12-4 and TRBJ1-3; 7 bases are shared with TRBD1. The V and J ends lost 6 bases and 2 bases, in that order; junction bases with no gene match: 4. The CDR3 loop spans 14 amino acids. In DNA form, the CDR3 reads TGTGCCAGCAGGGAGGACAGGACTGGAAACACCATATATTTT. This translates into CASREDRTGNTIYF.

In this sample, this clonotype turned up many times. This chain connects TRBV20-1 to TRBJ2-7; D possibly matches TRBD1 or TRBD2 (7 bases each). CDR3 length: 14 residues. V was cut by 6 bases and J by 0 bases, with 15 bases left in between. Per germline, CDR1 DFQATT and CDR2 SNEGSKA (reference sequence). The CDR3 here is CSALQGGLSYEQYF. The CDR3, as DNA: TGCAGTGCGCTTCAGGGGGGGCTCTCCTACGAGCAGTACTTC.

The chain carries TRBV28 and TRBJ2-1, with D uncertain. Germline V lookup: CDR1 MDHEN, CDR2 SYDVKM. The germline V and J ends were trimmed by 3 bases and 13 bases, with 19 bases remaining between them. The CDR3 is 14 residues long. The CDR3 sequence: CASSLDKILGIQFF. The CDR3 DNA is TGTGCCAGCAGTTTGGATAAAATTTTGGGTATCCAGTTCTTC.

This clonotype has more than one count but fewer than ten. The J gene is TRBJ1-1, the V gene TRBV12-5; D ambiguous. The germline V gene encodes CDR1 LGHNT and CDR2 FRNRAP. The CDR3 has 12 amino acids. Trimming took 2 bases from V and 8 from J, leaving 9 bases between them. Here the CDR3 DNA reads TGTGCTAGTGGTTTGCCGTGGGAGGAAGCTTTCTTT. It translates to CASGLPWEEAFF.

The CDR3: CASRNPSGVADTQYF. The CDR3 DNA reads as TGTGCCAGTAGAAACCCTAGCGGGGTCGCAGATACGCAGTATTTT. This chain connects TRBV19 to TRBJ2-3, with 9 bases matching TRBD2. Germline V gene sequence: CDR1 LNHDA, CDR2 SQIVND (reference sequence). V was clipped by 6 bases and J by 4 bases; unmatched bases: 8. The CDR3 has 15 amino acids.